These 20 T cell receptor beta chains came from one sample sequenced in a study of cytomegalovirus exposure and HLA in healthy donors. Vbeta (60) and Jbeta (13) primers were used in the PCR. Clones were sequenced by immunoSEQ multiplex PCR, and TCRdb holds only the in-frame ones, with some missing. The repertoire holds 100,000 to 150,000 clones, about 74% seen once, with 5.5% to 8% in the top ten. The material sequenced was PBMCs. The receptors were gathered from a male donor in good health and CMV-seronegative.

This chain links TRBV10-3 with TRBJ1-2; perhaps TRBD1 as D (5 bases). V was trimmed by 3 bases and J by 4 bases, leaving 12 bases between them. The CDR3 runs 14 residues. Germline V gene sequence: CDR1 ENHRY, CDR2 SYGVKD. The CDR3 region has the DNA TGTGCCATCAGTGATGTGGGGCCGGGCTATGGCTACACCTTC. Translation gives CAISDVGPGYGYTF.

This clone was found once. This chain joins TRBV19 and TRBJ2-5; TRBD2 might be the D (6 bases). CDR1 and CDR2 from the germline V gene are LNHDA and SQIVND (reference sequence). Trimming stripped 5 bases from V and 1 base from J, with 17 bases between. The length of the CDR3 is 16 residues. CDR3 nucleotides: TGTGCCAGTAGTCCACGGGGGTTTGGTGGCCAAGAGACCCAGTACTTC. It yields the protein CASSPRGFGGQETQYF. Combining the CDR3 with reference TRBV19 and TRBJ2-5 gives the whole variable domain DGGITQSPKYLFRKEGQNVTLSCEQNLNHDAMYWYRQDPGQGLRLIYYSQIVNDFQKGDIAEGYSVSREKKESFPLTVTSAQKNPTAFYLCASSPRGFGGQETQYFGPGTRLLVL.

V is TRBV7-8 and J is TRBJ2-3; 8 bases are shared with TRBD2. With 5 bases clipped from V and 3 bases from J, the junction kept 13 bases outside the gene matches. Germline lookup yields CDR1 SGHVS and CDR2 FQNEAQ. The CDR3 runs to 17 residues. CDR3 amino acids: CASSPWERGGSTDTQYF. For the CDR3, the DNA is TGTGCCAGCAGCCCGTGGGAACGGGGGGGCTCGACAGATACGCAGTATTTT.

The rearrangement links TRBV6-6 to TRBJ1-5; TRBD1 is a possible D gene (6 bases). V was clipped by 5 bases and J by 4 bases, with 15 bases between them. The germline V gene has CDR1 MNHNY and CDR2 SVGAGI (reference sequence). The CDR3 contains 15 residues. The CDR3 is CASSQRTVSNQPQHF. CDR3 coding DNA: TGTGCCAGCAGTCAGAGGACAGTCAGTAATCAGCCCCAGCATTTT.

This clone was detected a few times. This chain uses TRBV5-5 with TRBJ1-6; D uncertain. Germline lookup yields CDR1 SGHKS and CDR2 YYEKEE (reference sequence). Trimming left V 3 bases short and J 0 bases short, with 13 bases between. The CDR3 loop spans 17 amino acids. CDR3 nucleotides: TGTGCCAGCAGCTCGTCGACACCGAGCTCCTATAATTCACCCCTCCACTTT. This codes for CASSSSTPSSYNSPLHF. Full variable domain (missing parts from reference TRBV5-5 and TRBJ1-6): DAGVTQSPTHLIKTRGQQVTLRCSPISGHKSVSWYQQVLGQGPQFIFQYYEKEERGRGNFPDRFSARQFPNYSSELNVNALLLGDSALYLCASSSSTPSSYNSPLHFGNGTRLTVT.

The V and J genes are TRBV13 and TRBJ1-1, with D possibly TRBD1 on 5 matching bases. Between the trimmed V and J ends, which lost 0 bases and 6 bases, there was a span of 5 bases. CDR1 is PRHDT and CDR2 is FYEKMQ in the germline V gene (reference sequence). The CDR3 has 12 residues. The CDR3 nucleotides are TGTGCCAGCAGCTTAGGCAGGGCTGAAGCTTTCTTT. This gives the protein CASSLGRAEAFF.

The rearrangement links TRBV29-1 to TRBJ2-1; the D is unclear. This CDR3 has 14 amino acids. V gave up 3 bases and J gave up 0 bases, with 9 bases separating them. Germline assignment: CDR1 SQVTM and CDR2 ANQGSEA. CDR3 in DNA: TGCAGCGTTGATCGAGCAAACTCCTACAATGAGCAGTTCTTC. As protein: CSVDRANSYNEQFF.

This chain links TRBV5-1 with TRBJ2-3, with TRBD1 as a possible D gene (5 bases). CDR1 is SGHRS and CDR2 is YFSETQ in the germline V gene. The CDR3 contains 15 residues. Deletions cut 4 bases from V and 2 bases from J, with 14 bases between. The CDR3 sequence: CASSPVGHPTDTQYF. In DNA form, the CDR3 reads TGCGCCAGCAGCCCGGTAGGACATCCCACAGATACGCAGTATTTT.

This sequence joins TRBV28 and TRBJ1-5; 11 nucleotides match TRBD1. CDR1 MDHEN and CDR2 SYDVKM come from the germline V gene. The J segment lost 7 bases and the V segment lost 7 bases, leaving 9 bases of the junction unmatched. This CDR3 is 15 amino acids long. The CDR3 region is CASTIPGQGVQPQHF. In DNA, the CDR3 is TGTGCCAGCACCATCCCGGGACAGGGGGTCCAGCCCCAGCATTTT.

V and J are TRBV2 and TRBJ2-7; TRBD1 agrees at 7 bases. Germline-derived CDR1 and CDR2 are SNHLY and FYNNEI. The CDR3 covers 15 residues. After removal of 1 base from V and 0 bases from J, the junction contained 3 bases not matched to a gene. CDR3 loop: CASSEEAGGSYEQYF. CDR3 nucleotide sequence: TGTGCCAGCAGTGAAGAGGCAGGGGGCTCCTACGAGCAGTACTTC.

The chain uses TRBV7-9 and TRBJ2-1, with D unresolved. Trimming shortened V by 5 bases and J by 1 base, and 9 bases separated the two germline ends. The CDR3 runs to 14 residues. Germline loops: CDR1 SEHNR, CDR2 FQNEAQ (reference sequence). The CDR3 DNA follows: TGTGCCAGCAGCCCCCGGGTTTCCTACAATGAGCAGTTCTTC. Its protein product is CASSPRVSYNEQFF.

This chain links TRBV29-1 with TRBJ2-7; TRBD1 matches at 7 bases. This CDR3 is built from 12 residues. The germline CDR1 and CDR2 sequences are SQVTM and ANQGSEA. The V segment lost 3 bases and the J segment 6 bases; nucleotides outside the gene matches: 5. In DNA form, the CDR3 reads TGCAGCGTTGATCCGACAGGGAGCGAGCAGTACTTC. Residues: CSVDPTGSEQYF.

CDR3: CASSPPGPGLAYEQYF. The CDR3 DNA sequence: TGTGCCAGCTCACCACCGGGTCCGGGACTAGCCTACGAGCAGTACTTC. The chain couples TRBV18 to TRBJ2-7; 8 bases agree with TRBD2. The V gene's germline CDR1 is KGHSH and CDR2 LQKENI. Trimming at V came to 0 bases and at J to 2 bases, leaving 6 bases not matched to a gene. The CDR3 totals 16 residues.

The chain employs TRBV28 and TRBJ2-5; the match to TRBD2 covers 7 bases. With V trimmed by 2 bases and J by 2 bases, 5 bases remained unmatched. Germline V gene lookup returns CDR1 MDHEN and CDR2 SYDVKM. The CDR3 totals 15 residues. The CDR3 coding sequence is TGTGCCAGCAGTTTAACAACTAGCGCACAAGAGACCCAGTACTTC. Protein sequence: CASSLTTSAQETQYF.

The V and J genes are TRBV11-2 and TRBJ2-2; 8 nucleotides line up with TRBD2. J was trimmed by 6 bases and V by 5 bases; bases with no gene match: 11. CDR1 is SGHAT and CDR2 is FQNNGV in the germline V gene. This CDR3 has 16 residues. The CDR3 region has the DNA TGTGCCAGCAGCCCATCCAGGACTAGCTTTTCCGGGGAGCTGTTTTTT. Residues: CASSPSRTSFSGELFF. Using reference TRBV11-2 and TRBJ2-2 for the parts outside the CDR3, the full variable domain is EAGVAQSPRYKIIEKRQSVAFWCNPISGHATLYWYQQILGQGPKLLIQFQNNGVVDDSQLPKDRFSAERLKGVDSTLKIQPAKLEDSAVYLCASSPSRTSFSGELFFGEGSRLTVL.

V and J are TRBV5-1 and TRBJ1-1, with 10 nucleotides matching TRBD1. CDR3 length equals 15 residues. The germline gives CDR1 SGHRS, CDR2 YFSETQ. V shed 0 bases and J 1 base; nucleotides not matched to a gene: 0. CDR3 in DNA: TGCGCCAGCAGCTTGGGGACAGGGGGGAACACTGAAGCTTTCTTT. It specifies CASSLGTGGNTEAFF.

CDR3 amino acids: CASNQGFINSYNEQFF. The CDR3, as DNA: TGCGCCAGCAACCAGGGTTTTATTAACTCCTACAATGAGCAGTTCTTC. The V gene is TRBV5-1, the J gene TRBJ2-1; maybe TRBD1 (5 bases). The germline V and J ends were trimmed by 6 bases and 0 bases, with 16 bases remaining between them. This CDR3 has 16 residues. Per the germline V gene, CDR1 is SGHRS and CDR2 is YFSETQ.

This rearrangement joins TRBV18 to TRBJ2-2, with TRBD1 as a possible D gene (5 bases). This CDR3 is 14 amino acids long. With 3 bases removed from V and 3 bases from J, the gap between germline ends came to 8 bases. CDR1 and CDR2 (germline): KGHSH, LQKENI. DNA for the CDR3: TGTGCCAGCTCACCGTTGACAGACACCGGGGAGCTGTTTTTT. The encoded protein is CASSPLTDTGELFF.

Comment on this clone: This same CDR3 is encoded by further DNA sequences in the sample. This chain connects TRBV18 to TRBJ2-7; 7 bases line up with TRBD2. V gave up 5 bases and J gave up 3 bases; unmatched junction bases: 10. The length of the CDR3 is 15 residues. Germline CDR1 reads KGHSH; CDR2 reads LQKENI. The chain's CDR3 is CASSTDPRGVYEQYF. CDR3 nucleotide sequence: TGTGCCAGCTCAACCGACCCCCGGGGGGTCTACGAGCAGTACTTC.

The V and J genes are TRBV7-2 and TRBJ2-5, with 9 bases fitting TRBD1. CDR1 is SGHTA, CDR2 FQGNSA, per germline. With 0 bases clipped from V and 0 bases from J, the junction kept 8 bases outside the gene matches. The CDR3 is 18 residues long. The DNA for the CDR3 is TGTGCCAGCAGCTTAGCCCCCCCCGGGACAGGGTACCAAGAGACCCAGTACTTC. Encoded protein: CASSLAPPGTGYQETQYF.